Presented here are 17 T cell receptor beta chains from one specimen sequenced in a study of a mutant IDH1 vaccine in newly diagnosed glioma. These receptors' antigens are unknown. The table came from immunoSEQ multiplex PCR; TCRdb's copy has only in-frame clones and leaves some out. The data show roughly 74,000 clones, 85% seen once. Time point in this sample: week 23, last vaccination. Vaccination comprised doses that each held 300 ug of mutant IDH1 20-mer peptide, plus topical imiquimod. The sample in question was PBMCs, obtained from a glioma patient whose treatment included an IDH1 peptide vaccine. These receptor sequences come from a man aged 25 to 40 with glioma. Some clones in this sample may be carry-over from other donors' samples.

The V gene is TRBV7-9, the J gene TRBJ2-1; a weak D match, TRBD1 (5 bases). The CDR3 totals 17 residues. CDR1 is SEHNR and CDR2 is FQNEAQ in the germline V gene (reference sequence). V shed 4 bases and J shed 7 bases, with 23 bases lying between them. The CDR3: CASSSWQGVKGRNEQFF. CDR3 bases: TGTGCCAGCAGCTCCTGGCAGGGCGTTAAAGGACGGAATGAGCAGTTCTTC.

V is TRBV5-6 and J is TRBJ2-1, with 8 nucleotides matching TRBD2. Germline V gene lookup returns CDR1 SGHDT and CDR2 YYEEEE. The CDR3 is 15 residues long. V dropped 4 bases and J dropped 4; count of bases not matched to a gene: 7. The CDR3, as DNA: TGTGCCAGCAGCCGCCCTAGCGGGCTGTACAATGAGCAGTTCTTC. This encodes CASSRPSGLYNEQFF. The full variable domain, its missing parts supplied by reference TRBV5-6 and TRBJ2-1, is DAGVTQSPTHLIKTRGQQVTLRCSPKSGHDTVSWYQQALGQGPQFIFQYYEEEERQRGNFPDRFSGHQFPNYSSELNVNALLLGDSALYLCASSRPSGLYNEQFFGPGTRLTVL.

The J gene is TRBJ1-5, the V gene TRBV27, with D possibly matching TRBD1 (6 bases). Looked up from germline, CDR1 is MNHEY and CDR2 is SMNVEV (reference sequence). V lost 9 bases, J lost 3 bases, and 15 bases lay in between. The CDR3 is 14 residues long. The CDR3 is CASGGARFNQPQHF. The CDR3 DNA is TGTGCCAGTGGGGGGGCCCGATTCAATCAGCCCCAGCATTTT.

The V call is TRBV28, the J call TRBJ2-7; D not certain. This CDR3 comprises 14 residues. Trimming cost V 3 bases and J 3 bases, with 12 bases left between them. Germline V CDR1 and CDR2: MDHEN, SYDVKM. In nucleotides, the CDR3 is TGTGCCAGCAGTTTGATAACGGGCGGCTACGAGCAGTACTTC. It specifies CASSLITGGYEQYF.

In this sample, this clone turned up a few times. V is TRBV2 and J is TRBJ2-5; D assignment may be TRBD1 or TRBD2 (6 bases each). From germline, CDR1 is SNHLY and CDR2 FYNNEI. CDR3 size: 19 residues. V was shortened by 4 bases and J by 4 bases, with 28 bases between the two germline ends. The DNA of the CDR3 is TGTGCCAGCAGTGGCATCCTATTTACGGGGGCCGCCCCGGGAGAGACCCAGTACTTC. Protein sequence: CASSGILFTGAAPGETQYF.

The V gene is TRBV6-6, the J gene TRBJ1-1; unclear D gene. The V end lost 0 bases, the J end lost 9 bases, and 11 bases lay between the germline ends. The CDR3 is 13 residues long. CDR1 MNHNY and CDR2 SVGAGI come from the germline V gene (reference sequence). In nucleotides, the CDR3 is TGTGCCAGCAGTTACTCGACCAGCCTCCAAGCTTTCTTT. Translating it yields CASSYSTSLQAFF.

The chain joins TRBV15 to TRBJ2-2; D may be TRBD1 (6 bases). The V gene lost 4 bases and the J gene lost 2 bases, with 11 bases spanning the gap. The length of the CDR3 is 15 residues. The germline V gene encodes CDR1 LNHNV and CDR2 YYDKDF (reference sequence). In DNA, the CDR3 is TGTGCCACCAGCATCGACAGGACAAACACCGGGGAGCTGTTTTTT. The encoded protein is CATSIDRTNTGELFF.

The chain couples TRBV4-1 to TRBJ1-4; a possible D gene is TRBD1 (5 bases). The CDR3 loop spans 15 amino acids. The V gene's germline CDR1 is MGHRA and CDR2 YSYEKL. Trimming took off 4 bases at V and 7 bases at J, with 16 bases between the two ends. CDR3 amino acids: CASSPRVREGEKLFF. The CDR3 nucleotides read TGCGCCAGCAGCCCACGGGTCAGGGAGGGTGAAAAACTGTTTTTT.

The chain uses TRBV6-5 and TRBJ2-3; tentative D call: TRBD1 (5 bases). Germline loops: CDR1 MNHEY, CDR2 SVGAGI. The CDR3 is made up of 13 amino acids. Trimming shortened V by 4 bases and J by 8 bases, and 13 bases separated the two germline ends. As DNA, the CDR3 is TGTGCCAGCAGTTCCGGTGGGGCTGGTACGCAGTATTTT. Translating gives CASSSGGAGTQYF.

The rearrangement links TRBV10-2 to TRBJ2-1; TRBD2 agrees at 8 bases. Germline-derived CDR1 and CDR2 are WSHSY and SAAADI. The CDR3 totals 16 residues. The J segment lost 7 bases and the V segment lost 6 bases, leaving 14 bases of the junction unmatched. In nucleotides, the CDR3 is TGCGCCAGCAGACACCCCGGGACTAGACTACAAAATGAGCAGTTCTTC. This codes for CASRHPGTRLQNEQFF.

The chain joins TRBV7-6 to TRBJ2-7, with 7 bases fitting TRBD2. This CDR3 region has 16 residues. From germline, CDR1 is SGHVS and CDR2 FNYEAQ. V shed 5 bases, J shed 2 bases, and the junction held 12 bases outside the gene matches. As DNA, the CDR3 is TGTGCCAGCAGCCCCAACCCTCGGGGGAGGGCCTACGAGCAGTACTTC. This encodes CASSPNPRGRAYEQYF. The complete variable domain, with remaining parts taken from reference TRBV7-6 and TRBJ2-7, reads GAGVSQSPRYKVTKRGQDVALRCDPISGHVSLYWYRQALGQGPEFLTYFNYEAQQDKSGLPNDRFSAERPEGSISTLTIQRTEQRDSAMYRCASSPNPRGRAYEQYFGPGTRLTVT.

This clone is labeled as medium-sized. The genes are TRBV28 and TRBJ1-2; D remains ambiguous. This CDR3 comprises 12 residues. The germline CDR1 and CDR2 sequences are MDHEN and SYDVKM. Trimming pared 7 bases from V and 0 bases from J, leaving 6 bases between. CDR3: CASNTANYGYTF. CDR3 sequence (DNA): TGTGCCAGCAACACAGCTAACTATGGCTACACCTTC.

CDR3 coding DNA: TGTGCCAGCGCCCGCAGGGGGGGTACTGAAGCTTTCTTT. This encodes CASARRGGTEAFF. This chain joins TRBV11-2 and TRBJ1-1, with 7 bases lining up with TRBD1. CDR3 length: 13 residues. The V segment lost 8 bases and the J segment 5 bases; nucleotides outside the gene matches: 8. Looked up from germline, CDR1 is SGHAT and CDR2 is FQNNGV.

The sample holds one count of this clone. The J gene is TRBJ1-5, the V gene TRBV5-1; D unclear. Trimming removed 0 bases at V and 2 bases at J, with 9 bases between. CDR1 SGHRS and CDR2 YFSETQ come from the germline V gene. The CDR3 is 15 residues long. CDR3 sequence: CASSLGLDGNQPQHF. CDR3 bases: TGCGCCAGCAGCTTGGGGCTGGATGGCAATCAGCCCCAGCATTTT.

V and J are TRBV5-1 and TRBJ2-7, with 12 bases aligning to TRBD1. V lost 3 bases and J lost 6; bases outside the gene matches: 16. From germline, CDR1 is SGHRS and CDR2 YFSETQ. The CDR3 is 18 residues long. This chain's CDR3 is CASSSTRQHRDRGREQYF. The CDR3 nucleotides are TGCGCCAGCAGCTCCACCCGACAACACCGGGACAGGGGGCGCGAGCAGTACTTC.

This clone appeared a single time. The chain combines TRBV7-8 with TRBJ2-7; D might be TRBD1 (6 bases). The CDR3 sequence is 14 residues long. V lost 5 bases and J lost 4, with 15 bases in between. In germline, CDR1 is SGHVS, CDR2 FQNEAQ. In DNA form, the CDR3 reads TGTGCCAGCAGCCTTAGACAGGCGAATTACGAGCAGTACTTC. Protein sequence: CASSLRQANYEQYF.

The rearrangement uses TRBV5-6 and TRBJ2-1; D is unresolved. CDR1 and CDR2 (germline): SGHDT, YYEEEE. V gave up 2 bases and J gave up 0 bases, with 12 bases separating them. There are 16 residues in the CDR3. The CDR3 DNA follows: TGTGCCAGCAGCTTTACTCGCACGAGCTCCTACAATGAGCAGTTCTTC. Its translation is CASSFTRTSSYNEQFF.